A single sample gave rise to the 2 T cell receptor beta chains below, sequenced in a study of T cell responses to AZD1222 COVID-19 vaccine. This table comes from immunoSEQ multiplex PCR, and its TCRdb copy is limited to in-frame clones, with some not included. The sample lists 130,000 to 150,000 clones, 75% to 90% occurring once. The sample here was peripheral blood, taken on day 0 of AZD1222 vaccination. These receptors were taken from an adult in good health.

The chain joins TRBV6-1 to TRBJ1-2; a weak D match, TRBD1 (5 bases). The length of the CDR3 is 15 residues. Germline loops: CDR1 MNHNS, CDR2 SASEGT. V was shortened by 1 base and J by 3 bases, with 12 bases between the two germline ends. CDR3 region: CASSEVGEPDYGYTF. For the CDR3, the DNA is TGTGCCAGCAGTGAAGTGGGGGAGCCGGACTATGGCTACACCTTC.

This clone was counted a single time. The chain uses TRBV2 and TRBJ2-3, with D perhaps being TRBD1 or TRBD2 (5 bases each). CDR3 length: 16 residues. V shed 8 bases and J shed 0 bases, with 18 bases lying between them. Looked up from germline, CDR1 is SNHLY and CDR2 is FYNNEI. The CDR3 sequence is CASPKGEQTSTDTQYF. The CDR3 DNA is TGTGCCAGCCCTAAAGGGGAGCAGACTAGCACAGATACGCAGTATTTT.